The rows below give T cell receptor beta chains drawn from one sample of a study of T cells after yellow fever vaccination. TCRdb redid the calling of the 5' RACE reads with MiXCR, one entry per CDR3 protein. The sample consists of 300,000 to 400,000 distinct CDR3 sequences, approximately 5.7% of them appearing once. This specimen consisted of PBMCs, obtained 5 days after the yellow fever booster vaccination. These receptors all stem from a young man who received the YFV17D yellow fever vaccine. CDR3s include the opening cysteine and the closing phenylalanine or tryptophan. Fields, in order: V gene, clone size, J gene, D gene, CDR3 DNA, CDR3 protein. D genes are given only for firm matches. Clone sizes are given selectively: once, few, many, or a class where the clone is expanded.

>TRBV12-3/TRBV12-4|many|TRBJ1-5|.
TGTGCCAGCAGTCCCGGAGGGCTTAATCAGCCCCAGCATTTT
CASSPGGLNQPQHF
>TRBV29-1|.|TRBJ2-2|.
TGCAGCGTTGTGGGTAGGGACACCGGGGAGCTGTTTTTT
CSVVGRDTGELFF
>TRBV24-1|many|TRBJ2-5|.
TGTGCCACCAGTGACCGGACACGTCAAGAGACCCAGTACTTC
CATSDRTRQETQYF
>TRBV24-1|.|TRBJ2-2|TRBD2
TGTGCCACCAGTGATTTTGGGACTAGCGGGAGAGGGTTGAACACCGGGGAGCTGTTTTTT
CATSDFGTSGRGLNTGELFF
>TRBV27|.|TRBJ2-2|.
TGTGCCAGCAGTATATCGCGGGGCGTGAAGAACACCGGGGAGCTGTTTTTT
CASSISRGVKNTGELFF
>TRBV10-3|few|TRBJ2-5|.
TGTGCCGTATCTCCGGGGACGAATGGAGAGACCCAGTACTTC
CAVSPGTNGETQYF
>TRBV6-5|.|TRBJ1-5|.
TGTGCCAGCAGTTACTCTACGAACCAGGGACACCCCAATCAGCCCCAGCATTTT
CASSYSTNQGHPNQPQHF
>TRBV4-1|many|TRBJ1-4|.
TGCGCCAGCAGGGAGTCTGGGACAACTAATGAAAAACTGTTTTTT
CASRESGTTNEKLFF
>TRBV7-6|many|TRBJ1-1|.
TGTGCCAGCAGCGCACAGGGAACCCTGAACACTGAAGCTTTCTTT
CASSAQGTLNTEAFF
>TRBV7-2|many|TRBJ2-5|.
TGTGCCAGCATGGGTTACGTGGAGACCCAGTACTTC
CASMGYVETQYF
>TRBV18|many|TRBJ2-5|TRBD1
TGTGCCAGCTCAGTTAACCAGGGGGCCCAAGAGACCCAGTACTTC
CASSVNQGAQETQYF
>TRBV19|.|TRBJ1-5|TRBD1
TGTGCCAGTAGTACGACTGACAGGGGCCGATATCAGCCCCAGCATTTT
CASSTTDRGRYQPQHF
>TRBV20-1|.|TRBJ2-1|.
TGCAGTGCTAGACTTGGGACGGAGTCTGTCAATGAGCAGTTCTTC
CSARLGTESVNEQFF
>TRBV5-1|few|TRBJ2-5|.
TGCGCCAGCAGCTTGGCCTTTGGACAAGAGACCCAGTACTTC
CASSLAFGQETQYF
>TRBV20-1|many|TRBJ1-2|.
TGCAGTGCTAGAAACTTACAGGATAACTATGGCTACACCTTC
CSARNLQDNYGYTF
>TRBV14|few|TRBJ1-5|TRBD1
TGTGCCAGCAGACTTGTATTCTGTTTCGGGACAGGCCCCGACCAGCCCCAGCATTTT
CASRLVFCFGTGPDQPQHF
>TRBV6-2/TRBV6-3|.|TRBJ2-1|.
TGTGCCAGCAGAGGGATCGGTGAGCAGTTCTTC
CASRGIGEQFF
>TRBV30|.|TRBJ2-7|.
TGTGCCTGGAGTTCGGGGCTCCCAAGCTCCTACGAGCAGTACTTC
CAWSSGLPSSYEQYF
>TRBV20-1|few|TRBJ2-1|.
TGCAGTGCTAATCCTACCCGCCGTGATGGCGGACGGCAGTTCTTC
CSANPTRRDGGRQFF
>TRBV7-2|.|TRBJ2-2|TRBD2
TGTGCCAGCAGCTTAACTAGCGGCTACACCGGGGAGCTGTTTTTT
CASSLTSGYTGELFF
>TRBV6-5|many|TRBJ1-1|.
TGTGCCAGCAGTTACTCGGTGGAGGGAGTCGCCGCTTTCTTT
CASSYSVEGVAAFF
>TRBV11-2|few|TRBJ2-2|.
TGTGCCAGCAGCTTACTCAGGGCCCTTATTAAGAACACCGGGGAGCTGTTTTTT
CASSLLRALIKNTGELFF
>TRBV9|few|TRBJ2-7|.
TGTGCCAGTCCGCCCTCCTACGAGCAGTACTTC
CASPPSYEQYF
>TRBV5-1|many|TRBJ1-2|.
TGCGCCAGCCACACCTACGGGAGGGAAGGCTATGGCTACACCTTC
CASHTYGREGYGYTF
>TRBV7-6|few|TRBJ2-2|.
TGTGCCAGCAGGATCGGGTCAGGGGCCACCGGGGAGCTGTTTTTT
CASRIGSGATGELFF
>TRBV23-1|.|TRBJ1-5|TRBD1
TGCGCCAGCAGTCGGACAGGAGCTCATAGCAATCAGCCCCAGCATTTT
CASSRTGAHSNQPQHF
>TRBV7-9|many|TRBJ2-1|.
TGTGCCAGCAGCTTAGTTGAGGGCCCCCTCTACAATGAGCAGTTCTTC
CASSLVEGPLYNEQFF
>TRBV5-4|.|TRBJ2-1|.
TGTGCCAGCAGCGCGGGGGGGACAGGGGATGAGCAGTTCTTC
CASSAGGTGDEQFF
>TRBV7-2|many|TRBJ2-7|TRBD1
TGTGCCAGCAGCTGGGACCAGGGGGTTTACGAGCAGTACTTC
CASSWDQGVYEQYF
>TRBV20-1|many|TRBJ1-1|TRBD1
TGCAGTGCTAGGGGACAGGGGCTGGGCACTGAAGCTTTCTTT
CSARGQGLGTEAFF
>TRBV3-1|many|TRBJ2-2|TRBD2
TGTGCCAGCAGCCCGGGAGGGGACATCGGGGAGCTGTTTTTT
CASSPGGDIGELFF
>TRBV7-3|few|TRBJ2-1|.
TGTGCCAGCAGCTTCCAGGTAGCGCCCGACAATGAGCAGTTCTTC
CASSFQVAPDNEQFF
>TRBV12-3/TRBV12-4|.|TRBJ2-5|.
TGTGCCAGCAGTCGAGTCCCGGTCCAAGAGACCCAGTACTTC
CASSRVPVQETQYF
>TRBV4-3|many|TRBJ2-1|.
TGCGCCAGCAGCCAAGATCGTCTGGGCTCCTACAATGAGCAGTTCTTC
CASSQDRLGSYNEQFF
>TRBV5-6|few|TRBJ1-3|.
TGTGCCAGCAGCTTGGGGACAGACGGAAACACCATATATTTT
CASSLGTDGNTIYF
>TRBV7-2|many|TRBJ2-1|.
TGTGCCAGCAGCGACACAGCGTCCTACAATGAGCAGTTCTTC
CASSDTASYNEQFF
>TRBV20-1|.|TRBJ1-5|.
TGCAGTGCTAGAGTAACATCAGGCTCGGGTATAGCGGGGTCCCAGCATTTT
CSARVTSGSGIAGSQHF